A single T cell receptor (beta chain) is shown here with its context. Its antigen is unknown. The CDR3 contains 16 residues. CDR1 is SGHRS and CDR2 is YFSETQ in the germline V gene. The J segment lost 7 bases and the V segment lost 4 bases, leaving 12 bases of the junction unmatched. This entry is derived from a study of CD8+CD57+ T cells in acquired aplastic anemia. In patients chosen for sequencing, flow cytometry had shown CD8+CD57+ cell expansion. Severe acquired aplastic anemia was present in every patient. Study-wide findings and caveats: Overlapping CD8+ CDR3 repertoires of patients and controls contained around 31 shared sequences.

TCR beta VDJ and CDR3 were profiled, and genomic DNA was the template. MiXCR was run by TCRdb on the reads, yielding one entry per CDR3 protein. The sample has more than 200,000 distinct CDR3 sequences, around 50% seen once. This chain connects TRBV5-1 to TRBJ2-5, with TRBD1 matching over 11 bases. This sequence was found in a human donor with aplastic anemia. Sequencing was performed on sorted CD4+, CD8+, or CD8+CD57+ T cells (not recorded which) from PBMCs. CDR3 loop: CASSLPGQGAGVTQYF. In DNA form, the CDR3 reads TGCGCCAGCAGCCTACCTGGACAGGGGGCTGGTGTGACCCAGTACTTC.